Listed below are T cell receptor beta chains from one sample, sequenced in a study of blood T cell repertoires in COVID-19. This table comes from immunoSEQ multiplex PCR, and its TCRdb copy is limited to in-frame clones, with some not included. The sample yields about 130,000 clones, more than 80% seen once. Sequencing was done on a sample of peripheral blood. The receptors were sampled from a human donor in a cohort sampled during active COVID-19. CDR3s include the opening cysteine and the closing phenylalanine or tryptophan. The order of the fields is D gene, clone size, V gene, J gene, CDR3 DNA, CDR3 protein. D genes are given only for firm matches. Some rows mark clone size as missing; the rest say once, few, many or name a class of expanded clone.

-	-	TRBV28	TRBJ2-5	TGTGCCAGCAGCTCCTTAACCTGGGCAGGGAACCAAGAGACCCAGTACTTC	CASSSLTWAGNQETQYF
-	-	TRBV7-9	TRBJ2-4	TGTGCCAGCAGCTTAGCGGAGTTAGGAGCCAAAAACATTCAGTACTTC	CASSLAELGAKNIQYF
TRBD1	-	TRBV4-3	TRBJ1-2	TGCGCCAGCAGCCTCAGCCCGACAGGGGGGGACTATGGCTACACCTTC	CASSLSPTGGDYGYTF
-	once	TRBV5-1	TRBJ2-5	TGCGCCAGCAGAACGGGGGATATTCAAGAGACCCAGTACTTC	CASRTGDIQETQYF
TRBD2	-	TRBV6-2/TRBV6-3	TRBJ2-3	TGTGCCAGCAGGTACAGGACTAGCGGGAGTTGGGCAGATACGCAGTATTTT	CASRYRTSGSWADTQYF
-	-	TRBV5-1	TRBJ2-2	TGCGCCAGCAGCTTGCCAGGTTTGGCCGGGGAGCTGTTTTTT	CASSLPGLAGELFF
-	-	TRBV27	TRBJ2-1	TGTGCCAGCAGTCTGGACAGCCTCCCGTACAATGAGCAGTTCTTC	CASSLDSLPYNEQFF
-	-	TRBV5-1	TRBJ2-5	TGCGCCAGCAGCTTGGGGGGGGTGACCCAAGAGACCCAGTACTTC	CASSLGGVTQETQYF
TRBD2	-	TRBV5-5	TRBJ2-5	TGTGCCAGCAGCTCAACTAGCGGGGGAATCAAAGAGACCCAGTACTTC	CASSSTSGGIKETQYF
-	once	TRBV19	TRBJ1-2	TGTGCCAGTAGGGAACAGGTCTACTATGGCTACACCTTC	CASREQVYYGYTF
-	-	TRBV7-2	TRBJ1-1	TGTGCCAGCAGCTTATTGGGAGGGTATTGGCGAGATACTGAAGCTTTCTTT	CASSLLGGYWRDTEAFF